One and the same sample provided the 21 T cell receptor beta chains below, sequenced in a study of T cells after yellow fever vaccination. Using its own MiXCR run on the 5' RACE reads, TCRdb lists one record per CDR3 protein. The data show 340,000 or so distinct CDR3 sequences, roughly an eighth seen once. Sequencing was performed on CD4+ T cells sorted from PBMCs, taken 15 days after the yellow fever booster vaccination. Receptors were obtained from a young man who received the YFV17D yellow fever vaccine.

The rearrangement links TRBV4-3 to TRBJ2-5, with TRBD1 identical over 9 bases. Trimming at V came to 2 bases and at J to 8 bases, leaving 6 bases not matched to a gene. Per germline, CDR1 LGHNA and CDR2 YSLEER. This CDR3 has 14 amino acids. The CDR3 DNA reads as TGCGCCAGCAGCCAAAACACAGGGGGCGAAACCCAGTACTTC. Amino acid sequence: CASSQNTGGETQYF.

The DNA of the CDR3 is TGTGCCAGCAGTGTTGATGGGGATCAAGAGACCCAGTACTTC. It is translated as CASSVDGDQETQYF. V and J are TRBV6-2 or TRBV6-3 and TRBJ2-5; D ambiguous. The V end was cut by 5 bases, the J end by 2 bases, with 12 bases between. CDR3 length: 14 amino acids. Germline values: CDR1 MNHEY, CDR2 SVGEGT.

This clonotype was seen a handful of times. The CDR3 is CSASQALDTQYF. The CDR3 nucleotides are TGCAGTGCTTCCCAGGCTCTAGATACGCAGTATTTT. The V and J genes are TRBV20-1 and TRBJ2-3; D is undetermined. CDR1 is DFQATT, CDR2 SNEGSKA, per germline (reference sequence). The CDR3 spans 12 residues. Trimming cost V 5 bases and J 5 bases, with 11 bases left between them.

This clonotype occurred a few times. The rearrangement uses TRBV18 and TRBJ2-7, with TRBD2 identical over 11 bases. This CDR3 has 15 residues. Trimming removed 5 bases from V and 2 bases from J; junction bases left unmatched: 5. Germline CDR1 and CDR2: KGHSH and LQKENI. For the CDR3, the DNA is TGTGCCAGCTCAAGCGGGACTAGCGGCCCCTACGAGCAGTACTTC. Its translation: CASSSGTSGPYEQYF.

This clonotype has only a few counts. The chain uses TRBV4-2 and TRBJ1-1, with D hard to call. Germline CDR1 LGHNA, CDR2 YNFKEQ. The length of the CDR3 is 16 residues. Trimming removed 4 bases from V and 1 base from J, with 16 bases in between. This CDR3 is CASSPFWAGENTEAFF. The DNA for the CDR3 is TGTGCCAGCAGCCCCTTTTGGGCCGGGGAGAACACTGAAGCTTTCTTT.

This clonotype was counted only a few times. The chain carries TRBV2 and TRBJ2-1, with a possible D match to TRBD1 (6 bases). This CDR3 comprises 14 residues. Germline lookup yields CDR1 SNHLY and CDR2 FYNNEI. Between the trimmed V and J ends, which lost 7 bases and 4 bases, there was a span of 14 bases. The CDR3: CASTGTLNYNEQFF. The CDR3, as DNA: TGTGCCAGCACAGGGACACTTAATTACAATGAGCAGTTCTTC.

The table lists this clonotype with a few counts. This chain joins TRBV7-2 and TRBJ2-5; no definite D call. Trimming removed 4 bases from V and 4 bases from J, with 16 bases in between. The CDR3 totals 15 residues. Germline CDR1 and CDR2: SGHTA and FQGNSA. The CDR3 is CASSSTPTVLETQYF. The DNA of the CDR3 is TGTGCCAGCAGCTCCACCCCCACAGTTTTAGAGACCCAGTACTTC. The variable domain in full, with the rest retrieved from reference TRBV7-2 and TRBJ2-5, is GAGVSQSPSNKVTEKGKDVELRCDPISGHTALYWYRQSLGQGLEFLIYFQGNSAPDKSGLPSDRFSAERTGGSVSTLTIQRTQQEDSAVYLCASSSTPTVLETQYFGPGTRLLVL.

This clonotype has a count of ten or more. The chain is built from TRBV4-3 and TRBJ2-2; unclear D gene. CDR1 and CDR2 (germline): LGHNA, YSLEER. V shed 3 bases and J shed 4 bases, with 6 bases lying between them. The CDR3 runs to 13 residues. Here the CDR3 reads CASSQLFTGELFF. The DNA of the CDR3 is TGCGCCAGCAGCCAGCTCTTCACCGGGGAGCTGTTTTTT.

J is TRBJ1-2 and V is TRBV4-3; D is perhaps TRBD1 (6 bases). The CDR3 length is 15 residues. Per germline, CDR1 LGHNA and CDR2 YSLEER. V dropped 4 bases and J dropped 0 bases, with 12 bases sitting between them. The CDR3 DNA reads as TGCGCCAGCAGCCTACAACAGGGAACTAACTATGGCTACACCTTC. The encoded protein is CASSLQQGTNYGYTF.

The CDR3 spells CATSGVTRGATDTQYF. For the CDR3, the DNA is TGTGCCACCAGTGGTGTGACCCGGGGGGCCACAGATACGCAGTATTTT. The genes are TRBV24-1 and TRBJ2-3; perhaps TRBD2 as D (7 bases). Looked up from germline, CDR1 is KGHDR and CDR2 is SFDVKD. The CDR3 sequence is 16 residues long. V lost 5 bases, J lost 2 bases, and 16 bases lay in between.

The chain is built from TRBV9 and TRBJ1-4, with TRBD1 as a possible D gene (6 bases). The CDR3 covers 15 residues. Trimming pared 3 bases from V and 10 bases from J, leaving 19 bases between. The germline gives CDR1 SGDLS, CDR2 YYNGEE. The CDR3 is CASSARDTGKRKLFF. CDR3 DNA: TGTGCCAGCAGCGCCCGAGACACAGGGAAGCGAAAACTGTTTTTT.

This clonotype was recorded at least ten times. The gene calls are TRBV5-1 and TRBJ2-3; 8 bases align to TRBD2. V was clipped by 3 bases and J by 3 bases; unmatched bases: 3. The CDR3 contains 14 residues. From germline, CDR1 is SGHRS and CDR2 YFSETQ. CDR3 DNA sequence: TGCGCCAGCAGCTCGGCGGGGGGAACAGATACGCAGTATTTT. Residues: CASSSAGGTDTQYF.

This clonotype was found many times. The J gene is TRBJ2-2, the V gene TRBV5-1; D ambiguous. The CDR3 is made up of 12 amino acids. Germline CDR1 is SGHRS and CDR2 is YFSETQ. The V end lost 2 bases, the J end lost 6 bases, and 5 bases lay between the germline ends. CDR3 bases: TGCGCCAGCAGCTTAACCCCCGGGGAGCTGTTTTTT. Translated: CASSLTPGELFF. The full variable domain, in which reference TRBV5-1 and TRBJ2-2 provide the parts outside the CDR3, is KAGVTQTPRYLIKTRGQQVTLSCSPISGHRSVSWYQQTPGQGLQFLFEYFSETQRNKGNFPGRFSGRQFSNSRSEMNVSTLELGDSALYLCASSLTPGELFFGEGSRLTVL.

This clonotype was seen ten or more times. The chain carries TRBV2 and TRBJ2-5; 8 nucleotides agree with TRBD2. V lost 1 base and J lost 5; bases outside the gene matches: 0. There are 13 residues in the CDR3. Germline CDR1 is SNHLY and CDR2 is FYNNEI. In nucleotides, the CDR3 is TGTGCCAGCAGTGAAGAGCGGGGGGAGACCCAGTACTTC. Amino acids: CASSEERGETQYF.

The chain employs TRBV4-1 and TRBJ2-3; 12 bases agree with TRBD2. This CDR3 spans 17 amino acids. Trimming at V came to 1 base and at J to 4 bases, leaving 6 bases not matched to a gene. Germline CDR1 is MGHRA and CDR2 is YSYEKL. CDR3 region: CASSQVGLAGSADTQYF. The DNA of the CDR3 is TGCGCCAGCAGCCAAGTGGGACTAGCGGGCTCAGCAGATACGCAGTATTTT.

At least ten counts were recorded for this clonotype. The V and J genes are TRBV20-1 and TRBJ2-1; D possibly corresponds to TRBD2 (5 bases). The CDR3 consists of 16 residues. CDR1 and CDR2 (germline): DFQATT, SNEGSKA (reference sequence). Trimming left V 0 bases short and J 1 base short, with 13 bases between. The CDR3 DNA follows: TGCAGTGCTAGAGATTATAAGCGGTGGTCCTACAATGAGCAGTTCTTC. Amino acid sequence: CSARDYKRWSYNEQFF.

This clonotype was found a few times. Written as DNA, the CDR3 is TGTGCCAGCAGTTACTCGTCGGGGACAGGGAGCACTGAAGCTTTCTTT. This translates into CASSYSSGTGSTEAFF. This chain uses TRBV6-5 with TRBJ1-1, with TRBD1 matching over 9 bases. The CDR3 runs 16 residues. The junction had 6 bases not matched to a gene; V was cut back by 0 bases and J by 4 bases. From germline, CDR1 is MNHEY and CDR2 SVGAGI.

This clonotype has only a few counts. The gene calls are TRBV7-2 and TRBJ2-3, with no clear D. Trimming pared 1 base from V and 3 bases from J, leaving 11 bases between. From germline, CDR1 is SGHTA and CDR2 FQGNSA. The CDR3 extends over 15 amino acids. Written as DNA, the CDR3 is TGTGCCAGCAGCTTAGGAAACCAGAAGACAGATACGCAGTATTTT. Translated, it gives CASSLGNQKTDTQYF.

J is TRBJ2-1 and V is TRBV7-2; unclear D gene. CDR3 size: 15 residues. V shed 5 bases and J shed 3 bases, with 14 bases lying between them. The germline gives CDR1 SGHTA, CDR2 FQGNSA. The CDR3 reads CASSRVAGNYNEQFF. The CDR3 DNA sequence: TGTGCCAGCAGCCGAGTGGCAGGAAACTACAATGAGCAGTTCTTC.

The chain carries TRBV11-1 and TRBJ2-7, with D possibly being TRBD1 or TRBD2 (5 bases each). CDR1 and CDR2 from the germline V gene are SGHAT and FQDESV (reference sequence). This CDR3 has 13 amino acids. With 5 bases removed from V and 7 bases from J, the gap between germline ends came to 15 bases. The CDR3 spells CASSKRGPTEQYF. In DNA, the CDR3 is TGTGCCAGCAGCAAGAGGGGACCTACGGAGCAGTACTTC.

CDR3 amino acids: CASTRLRQDEKLFF. The CDR3 nucleotides read TGTGCCAGCACCCGCTTGAGACAAGATGAAAAACTGTTTTTT. This chain uses TRBV7-6 with TRBJ1-4; no definite D call. Trimming cost V 7 bases and J 6 bases, with 15 bases left between them. Germline V lookup: CDR1 SGHVS, CDR2 FNYEAQ. This CDR3 comprises 14 residues.